One sample yielded the 23 T cell receptor beta chains listed below, sequenced in a study of shared clonotypes between healthy human individuals. Profiled with immunoSEQ multiplex PCR; TCRdb holds only in-frame clones, not every one. In the table there are about 1.5 million clones, 98% of which are singletons. Sequencing used naive CD4+ T cells sorted from blood. Sample subset: CD45RA+ positively selected. These receptors came from a man aged 25 to 45 in good health.

The CDR3: CASRKAGPYNEQFF. DNA of the CDR3: TGTGCCAGCAGGAAAGCGGGCCCCTACAATGAGCAGTTCTTC. This chain connects TRBV6-1 to TRBJ2-1; possibly TRBD2 for D (6 bases). The CDR3 contains 14 residues. The V end lost 6 bases, the J end lost 2 bases, and 11 bases lay between the germline ends. In germline, CDR1 is MNHNS, CDR2 SASEGT.

The rearrangement uses TRBV5-1 and TRBJ2-3; 7 nucleotides match TRBD2. This CDR3 has 17 residues. Germline assignment: CDR1 SGHRS and CDR2 YFSETQ. Unmatched junction bases numbered 18, after V lost 7 bases and J lost 4 bases. Written as DNA, the CDR3 is TGCGCCAGCTCCATCGCCGGGACTAATCAATCCCCAGATACGCAGTATTTT. Protein sequence: CASSIAGTNQSPDTQYF.

V and J are TRBV19 and TRBJ1-2, with D uncertain. Per the germline V gene, CDR1 is LNHDA and CDR2 is SQIVND (reference sequence). The CDR3 runs to 13 residues. The V end lost 3 bases, the J end lost 6 bases, and 11 bases lay between the germline ends. This CDR3 reads CASSIALAHGYTF. The CDR3 DNA is TGTGCCAGTAGTATCGCCCTTGCCCATGGCTACACCTTC.

The V call is TRBV5-1, the J call TRBJ2-5, with TRBD1 identical over 10 bases. The CDR3 is 15 amino acids. Germline V gene sequence: CDR1 SGHRS, CDR2 YFSETQ. The J segment lost 3 bases and the V segment lost 4 bases, leaving 6 bases of the junction unmatched. CDR3 region: CASSRRQGAKETQYF. The CDR3 DNA follows: TGCGCCAGCAGCCGCCGACAGGGGGCAAAAGAGACCCAGTACTTC.

The CDR3 DNA reads as TGTGCCAGCTCACCACGGGACTGGGGGGAAGGGGCTTTCTTT. The encoded protein is CASSPRDWGEGAFF. The rearrangement links TRBV18 to TRBJ1-1; weak D call: TRBD1 (5 bases). Germline V lookup: CDR1 KGHSH, CDR2 LQKENI. The germline V and J ends were trimmed by 1 base and 11 bases, with 17 bases remaining between them. The CDR3 loop spans 14 amino acids.

This chain uses TRBV18 with TRBJ1-2, with TRBD1 as a possible D gene (5 bases). Germline loops: CDR1 KGHSH, CDR2 LQKENI. Trimming shortened V by 6 bases and J by 0 bases, and 14 bases separated the two germline ends. The CDR3 length is 15 residues. The CDR3 DNA sequence: TGTGCCAGCTCCTCAATTCAGGGAGCTAACTATGGCTACACCTTC. Translated, it gives CASSSIQGANYGYTF.

This sequence joins TRBV15 and TRBJ2-3; 7 bases fit TRBD2. Trimming at V came to 3 bases and at J to 9 bases, leaving 12 bases not matched to a gene. The germline CDR1 and CDR2 sequences are LNHNV and YYDKDF (reference sequence). CDR3 length: 15 residues. The CDR3 here is CATSRGGSGVGTQYF. CDR3 DNA: TGTGCCACCAGCAGGGGCGGGAGCGGGGTTGGCACGCAGTATTTT.

The chain links TRBV2 to TRBJ2-1, with D uncertain. V lost 8 bases and J lost 8, with 19 bases in between. This CDR3 has 14 residues. Germline V gives CDR1 SNHLY, CDR2 FYNNEI. CDR3 DNA sequence: TGTGCCAGCCTTCTTCGGGCTACAAGGGATGAGCAGTTCTTC. Translating gives CASLLRATRDEQFF.

The rearrangement uses TRBV5-6 and TRBJ2-2; 11 nucleotides agree with TRBD2. The junction had 8 bases not matched to a gene; V was cut back by 4 bases and J by 6 bases. CDR1 and CDR2 (germline): SGHDT, YYEEEE. The CDR3 covers 16 residues. The CDR3 sequence: CASSGPGLAVPGELFF. CDR3 DNA: TGTGCCAGCAGCGGGCCGGGACTAGCGGTCCCCGGGGAGCTGTTTTTT.

This chain's CDR3 is CASSGELFF. CDR3 bases: TGTGCCAGCAGCGGGGAGCTGTTTTTT. The chain links TRBV11-1 to TRBJ2-2; no clear D gene. The CDR3 consists of 9 residues. Germline V gene lookup returns CDR1 SGHAT and CDR2 FQDESV (reference sequence). Trimming stripped 5 bases from V and 8 bases from J, with 0 bases between.

V and J are TRBV7-3 and TRBJ2-2; possible D gene TRBD1, 6 bases. Germline values: CDR1 SGHTA, CDR2 FQGTGA. This CDR3 has 15 residues. Trimming cost V 6 bases and J 5 bases, with 16 bases left between them. This CDR3 is CASSQSWGRTGELFF. The CDR3 nucleotides read TGTGCCAGCAGTCAAAGCTGGGGGCGGACCGGGGAGCTGTTTTTT.

The V gene is TRBV18, the J gene TRBJ1-4; D remains unclear. V lost 6 bases, J lost 5 bases, and 16 bases lay in between. Germline values: CDR1 KGHSH, CDR2 LQKENI. This CDR3 is 15 amino acids long. The CDR3 sequence is CASSQVGGKNEKLFF. The CDR3 DNA sequence: TGTGCCAGCTCCCAGGTGGGAGGGAAGAATGAAAAACTGTTTTTT.

This chain links TRBV5-1 with TRBJ2-7, with 8 bases aligning to TRBD1. This CDR3 spans 15 amino acids. Germline V CDR1 and CDR2: SGHRS, YFSETQ. With V trimmed by 0 bases and J by 7 bases, 9 bases remained unmatched. For the CDR3, the DNA is TGCGCCAGCAGCTTGGGATTGACAGGGGCGATGGAGCAGTACTTC. This translates into CASSLGLTGAMEQYF.

This clone was picked up one time. Other DNA sequences within the sample encode an identical CDR3. The rearrangement links TRBV18 to TRBJ2-3; 9 bases map to TRBD2. Germline V lookup: CDR1 KGHSH, CDR2 LQKENI. The CDR3 runs to 15 residues. V lost 3 bases to trimming and J lost 0 bases; unmatched junction nucleotides: 1. CDR3 sequence (DNA): TGTGCCAGCTCACCGACTAGCGGAAGCACAGATACGCAGTATTTT. Translated, it gives CASSPTSGSTDTQYF. The full variable domain, in which reference TRBV18 and TRBJ2-3 provide the parts outside the CDR3, is NAGVMQNPRHLVRRRGQEARLRCSPMKGHSHVYWYRQLPEEGLKFMVYLQKENIIDESGMPKERFSAEFPKEGPSILRIQQVVRGDSAAYFCASSPTSGSTDTQYFGPGTRLTVL.

The rearrangement uses TRBV9 and TRBJ2-7; D is unclear. This CDR3 region has 15 residues. Trimming removed 0 bases from V and 3 bases from J, with 13 bases in between. Per germline, CDR1 SGDLS and CDR2 YYNGEE. This CDR3 reads CASSVASSADYEQYF. The CDR3 coding sequence is TGTGCCAGCAGCGTAGCCAGTTCGGCGGACTACGAGCAGTACTTC.

The chain has TRBV2 and TRBJ1-5; TRBD1 might be the D (6 bases). The CDR3 has 14 amino acids. Trimming removed 7 bases at V and 2 bases at J, with 12 bases between. Germline values: CDR1 SNHLY, CDR2 FYNNEI. Here the CDR3 DNA reads TGTGCCAGCATGCAGGACAGCGGCAATCAGCCCCAGCATTTT. This sequence encodes CASMQDSGNQPQHF.

V gene TRBV15 combines with J gene TRBJ2-1, with 10 bases fitting TRBD2. This CDR3 has 14 amino acids. CDR1 is LNHNV and CDR2 is YYDKDF in the germline V gene (reference sequence). V was clipped by 7 bases and J by 7 bases; unmatched bases: 7. For the CDR3, the DNA is TGTGCCACCATAAGCGGGAGGGCCTCGAATGAGCAGTTCTTC. Translated, it gives CATISGRASNEQFF.

The chain joins TRBV10-1 to TRBJ2-7, with D perhaps matching TRBD1 or TRBD2 (5 bases each). V was pared by 4 bases and J by 7 bases, with 17 bases between. This CDR3 has 14 residues. Germline CDR1 WNHNN, CDR2 SYGVQD (reference sequence). For the CDR3, the DNA is TGCGCCAGCAGTGGGGACCCGGTCTCGGGGGAGCAGTACTTC. Translated, it gives CASSGDPVSGEQYF.

The chain has TRBV5-1 and TRBJ2-6; unclear D gene. Trimming shortened V by 2 bases and J by 4 bases, and 10 bases separated the two germline ends. Germline-derived CDR1 and CDR2 are SGHRS and YFSETQ. The CDR3 is 15 residues long. CDR3 protein: CASSLVTSGANVLTF. The CDR3 region has the DNA TGCGCCAGCAGCTTAGTAACCTCAGGGGCCAACGTCCTGACTTTC. Full variable domain (rest looked up from reference TRBV5-1 and TRBJ2-6): KAGVTQTPRYLIKTRGQQVTLSCSPISGHRSVSWYQQTPGQGLQFLFEYFSETQRNKGNFPGRFSGRQFSNSRSEMNVSTLELGDSALYLCASSLVTSGANVLTFGAGSRLTVL.

The chain has TRBV14 and TRBJ2-2, with D uncertain. Looked up from germline, CDR1 is SGHDN and CDR2 is FVKESK. This CDR3 contains 17 residues. Trimming removed 0 bases at V and 5 bases at J, with 16 bases between. The CDR3 nucleotides are TGTGCCAGCAGCCAAGATCGAACTTGGAGAGGAACCGGGGAGCTGTTTTTT. This codes for CASSQDRTWRGTGELFF.

There are a few counts of this clone. The same CDR3 arises from other DNA sequences in this sample as well. The CDR3 region is CASSSADTQYF. The CDR3 region has the DNA TGTGCCAGCAGCTCAGCAGATACGCAGTATTTT. V and J are TRBV5-4 and TRBJ2-3; D uncertain. The germline V and J ends were trimmed by 3 bases and 4 bases, with 3 bases remaining between them. The germline V gene has CDR1 SGHNT and CDR2 YYREEE (reference sequence). The CDR3 length is 11 residues.

This chain joins TRBV28 and TRBJ1-5; 7 nucleotides match TRBD1. The length of the CDR3 is 15 residues. Trimming removed 6 bases from V and 3 bases from J; junction bases left unmatched: 8. Germline V lookup: CDR1 MDHEN, CDR2 SYDVKM. This CDR3 is CASSPTGALNQPQHF. As DNA, the CDR3 is TGTGCCAGCAGCCCCACAGGGGCGCTCAATCAGCCCCAGCATTTT.

This chain uses TRBV6-1 with TRBJ2-7, with D unclear. CDR3 length: 13 amino acids. The V gene's germline CDR1 is MNHNS and CDR2 SASEGT. Trimming stripped 4 bases from V and 3 bases from J, with 10 bases between. In DNA, the CDR3 is TGTGCCAGCAGTGCAAATACTAACTACGAGCAGTACTTC. It translates to CASSANTNYEQYF.